This T cell receptor beta chain was captured in a study of cytomegalovirus exposure and HLA in healthy donors. Findings and caveats of the study: TCR beta chain V- and J-gene trimming was linked, in a later analysis, to a missense variant in DCLRE1C.

In regard to this clone: Its specificity is not known.

The PCR had 60 Vbeta and 13 Jbeta primers. The data were produced by immunoSEQ multiplex PCR, yet TCRdb's version contains in-frame clones alone and is incomplete. The data hold roughly 140,000 clones, with about 80% observed a single time. Source material: PBMCs. The source of this sequence is a male donor in good health and CMV-seronegative.

The DNA of the CDR3 is TGTGCCAGCAGCCAAGGGCTAGCGTATAGCACAGATACGCAGTATTTT. This encodes CASSQGLAYSTDTQYF. V is TRBV4-2 and J is TRBJ2-3, with D tentatively TRBD2 (6 bases). The CDR3 loop spans 16 amino acids. Trimming took 1 base from V and 0 from J, leaving 11 bases between them. CDR1 is LGHNA and CDR2 is YNFKEQ in the germline V gene.